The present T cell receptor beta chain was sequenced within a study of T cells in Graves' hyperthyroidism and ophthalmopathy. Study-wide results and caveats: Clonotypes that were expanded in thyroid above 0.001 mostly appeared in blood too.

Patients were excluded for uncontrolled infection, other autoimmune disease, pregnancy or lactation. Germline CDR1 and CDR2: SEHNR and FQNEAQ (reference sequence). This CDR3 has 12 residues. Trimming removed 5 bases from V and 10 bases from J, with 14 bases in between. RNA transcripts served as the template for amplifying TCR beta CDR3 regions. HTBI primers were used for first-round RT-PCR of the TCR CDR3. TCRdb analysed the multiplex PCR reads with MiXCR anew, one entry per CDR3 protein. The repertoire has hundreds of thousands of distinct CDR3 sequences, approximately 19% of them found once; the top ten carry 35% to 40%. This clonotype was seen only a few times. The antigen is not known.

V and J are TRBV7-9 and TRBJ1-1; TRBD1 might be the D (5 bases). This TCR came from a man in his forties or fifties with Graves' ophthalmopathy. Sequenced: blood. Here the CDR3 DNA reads TGTGCCAGCAGCCTACCCCAGGGTGGAGCTTTCTTT. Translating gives CASSLPQGGAFF.